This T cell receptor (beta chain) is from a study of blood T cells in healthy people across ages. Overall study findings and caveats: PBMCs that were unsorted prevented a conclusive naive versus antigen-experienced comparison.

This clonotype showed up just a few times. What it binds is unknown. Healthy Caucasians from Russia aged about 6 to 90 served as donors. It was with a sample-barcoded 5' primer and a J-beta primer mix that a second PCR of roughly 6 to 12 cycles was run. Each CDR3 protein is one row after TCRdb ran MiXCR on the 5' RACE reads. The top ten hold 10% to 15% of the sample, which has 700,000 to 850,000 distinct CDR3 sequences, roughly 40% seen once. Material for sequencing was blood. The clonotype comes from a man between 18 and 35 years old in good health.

The CDR3 DNA follows: TGCAGCGTTGAACTTTGGGCGGGCGGCTACACCTTC. It translates to CSVELWAGGYTF. This chain connects TRBV29-1 to TRBJ1-2; D unclear. CDR1 is SQVTM and CDR2 is ANQGSEA in the germline V gene. This CDR3 spans 12 amino acids. The germline V and J ends were trimmed by 2 bases and 8 bases, with 12 bases remaining between them.